Following are 19 T cell receptor beta chains from one sample sequenced in a study of human thymus T cells. Only in-frame clones appear in the TCRdb table, and some are missing; sequencing was by immunoSEQ multiplex PCR. Here the sample spans approximately 71,000 clones, 95% being singletons. Corrective heart surgery yielded resections, and these provided the thymus tissue. Sequencing was performed on thymus tissue. Receptors originate from a girl under three years old with a congenital heart defect but otherwise immunologically healthy.

The genes are TRBV19 and TRBJ1-5; TRBD1 matches at 11 bases. Germline trimming cut 4 bases from V and 7 bases from J; bases unmatched to any gene: 6. The CDR3 runs 15 residues. Germline loops: CDR1 LNHDA, CDR2 SQIVND (reference sequence). The CDR3 DNA reads as TGTGCCAGTAGTAACACCGGGACAGGGGGGCAGCCCCAGCATTTT. Translation gives CASSNTGTGGQPQHF.

The rearrangement joins TRBV7-6 to TRBJ2-3, with a possible D match to TRBD2 (6 bases). Trimming removed 1 base from V and 0 bases from J, with 8 bases in between. The CDR3 consists of 15 residues. Germline V lookup: CDR1 SGHVS, CDR2 FNYEAQ. The CDR3 spells CASSLVADSTDTQYF. In DNA, the CDR3 is TGTGCCAGCAGCTTAGTAGCGGATAGCACAGATACGCAGTATTTT. Full variable domain (outside the CDR3, taken from reference TRBV7-6 and TRBJ2-3): GAGVSQSPRYKVTKRGQDVALRCDPISGHVSLYWYRQALGQGPEFLTYFNYEAQQDKSGLPNDRFSAERPEGSISTLTIQRTEQRDSAMYRCASSLVADSTDTQYFGPGTRLTVL.

This rearrangement joins TRBV9 to TRBJ2-7, with no clear D. CDR1 is SGDLS, CDR2 YYNGEE, per germline. CDR3 length: 14 residues. V gave up 0 bases and J gave up 7 bases, with 14 bases separating them. This CDR3 is CASSVGDPGMEQYF. CDR3 nucleotide sequence: TGTGCCAGCAGCGTAGGAGACCCTGGGATGGAGCAGTACTTC.

The chain is built from TRBV7-7 and TRBJ2-1, with D unclear. V lost 1 base and J lost 7, with 8 bases in between. Germline values: CDR1 SSHAT, CDR2 FNYEAQ (reference sequence). CDR3 size: 13 residues. CDR3 DNA sequence: TGTGCCAGCAGCTTAGAGGCAGAGAATGAGCAGTTCTTC. Amino acids: CASSLEAENEQFF.

The chain couples TRBV6-5 to TRBJ2-1; TRBD1 agrees at 9 bases. Germline V lookup: CDR1 MNHEY, CDR2 SVGAGI. CDR3 length equals 15 residues. The ends lost 10 bases at V and 1 base at J; junction bases unmatched: 8. This CDR3 is CATRAGTGSYNEQFF. The CDR3, as DNA: TGTGCCACCCGGGCCGGGACAGGGTCCTACAATGAGCAGTTCTTC.

The chain carries TRBV7-2 and TRBJ1-2; 9 nucleotides match TRBD1. Germline assignment: CDR1 SGHTA and CDR2 FQGNSA. This CDR3 spans 16 amino acids. Trimming cost V 5 bases and J 10 bases; bases outside gene matches: 17. The CDR3 loop is CASSVVKGQGKTDYTF. The CDR3 DNA sequence: TGTGCCAGCAGCGTAGTTAAGGGACAGGGTAAAACTGACTACACCTTC.

V and J are TRBV2 and TRBJ2-3; 12 bases are shared with TRBD2. Germline V lookup: CDR1 SNHLY, CDR2 FYNNEI. The CDR3 covers 15 residues. The V and J ends lost 6 bases and 5 bases, in that order; junction bases with no gene match: 6. The CDR3 reads CASRGLAGPQDTQYF. The CDR3 DNA reads as TGTGCCAGCAGGGGACTAGCGGGCCCCCAAGATACGCAGTATTTT.

The DNA of the CDR3 is TGTGCCAGCAGTCGGTGGCGGGACACTGAAGCTTTCTTT. Its protein product is CASSRWRDTEAFF. The chain carries TRBV28 and TRBJ1-1; D remains ambiguous. V shed 5 bases and J shed 3 bases, with 10 bases lying between them. From germline, CDR1 is MDHEN and CDR2 SYDVKM. The length of the CDR3 is 13 residues.

V usage is TRBV18 and J usage is TRBJ2-3, with D maybe TRBD1 (5 bases). The V end lost 1 base, the J end lost 3 bases, and 17 bases lay between the germline ends. The CDR3 runs to 17 residues. Germline values: CDR1 KGHSH, CDR2 LQKENI. The CDR3 loop reads CASSPLPAGKGTDTQYF. The DNA of the CDR3 is TGTGCCAGCTCACCACTTCCCGCAGGGAAGGGGACAGATACGCAGTATTTT. Filled out from reference TRBV18 and TRBJ2-3, the complete variable domain reads NAGVMQNPRHLVRRRGQEARLRCSPMKGHSHVYWYRQLPEEGLKFMVYLQKENIIDESGMPKERFSAEFPKEGPSILRIQQVVRGDSAAYFCASSPLPAGKGTDTQYFGPGTRLTVL.

The V call is TRBV5-1, the J call TRBJ2-7, with D perhaps TRBD1 (5 bases). Germline V gene sequence: CDR1 SGHRS, CDR2 YFSETQ. The V gene lost 0 bases and the J gene lost 3 bases, with 10 bases spanning the gap. CDR3 length: 14 residues. For the CDR3, the DNA is TGCGCCAGCAGCTTGGGACAGTCGGGCTACGAGCAGTACTTC. Encoded protein: CASSLGQSGYEQYF. Full variable domain (missing parts from reference TRBV5-1 and TRBJ2-7): KAGVTQTPRYLIKTRGQQVTLSCSPISGHRSVSWYQQTPGQGLQFLFEYFSETQRNKGNFPGRFSGRQFSNSRSEMNVSTLELGDSALYLCASSLGQSGYEQYFGPGTRLTVT.

The genes are TRBV4-1 and TRBJ1-1, with D tentatively TRBD1 (5 bases). The germline gives CDR1 MGHRA, CDR2 YSYEKL. The CDR3 contains 15 residues. V was trimmed by 1 base and J by 1 base, leaving 10 bases between them. This chain's CDR3 is CASSQVRGPNTEAFF. The CDR3, as DNA: TGCGCCAGCAGCCAAGTTCGGGGACCGAACACTGAAGCTTTCTTT.

The count of this clone is one. The V call is TRBV27, the J call TRBJ1-1; no reliable D call. V was cut by 2 bases and J by 1 base, with 11 bases left in between. Germline assignment: CDR1 MNHEY and CDR2 SMNVEV (reference sequence). CDR3 size: 15 residues. CDR3 DNA sequence: TGTGCCAGCAGTTTACGGGAGGGCAAGAACACTGAAGCTTTCTTT. As protein: CASSLREGKNTEAFF.

This rearrangement joins TRBV28 to TRBJ1-4; 9 bases align to TRBD1. The CDR3 length is 17 residues. V shed 5 bases and J 3 bases; nucleotides not matched to a gene: 10. Germline V lookup: CDR1 MDHEN, CDR2 SYDVKM. The chain's CDR3 is CASSLRDRVPPNEKLFF. The CDR3 nucleotides read TGTGCCAGCAGTCTCCGGGACAGGGTCCCCCCTAATGAAAAACTGTTTTTT.

The CDR3 region is CASSPPDGDGSSYEQYF. CDR3 sequence (DNA): TGTGCCAGCTCACCACCGGATGGGGACGGGAGCTCCTACGAGCAGTACTTC. The chain is built from TRBV18 and TRBJ2-7; the D gene is possibly TRBD2 (6 bases). The germline V gene has CDR1 KGHSH and CDR2 LQKENI. This CDR3 spans 17 amino acids. Trimming removed 0 bases at V and 0 bases at J, with 15 bases between.

This clone was observed a few times. The rearrangement links TRBV7-9 to TRBJ1-2, with a possible D match to TRBD1 (5 bases). This CDR3 has 12 residues. The V end was cut by 6 bases, the J end by 3 bases, with 8 bases between. Germline V gene sequence: CDR1 SEHNR, CDR2 FQNEAQ (reference sequence). In nucleotides, the CDR3 is TGTGCCAGCAGTGGAGGGGACTATGGCTACACCTTC. Protein product: CASSGGDYGYTF. The variable domain in full, completed from reference TRBV7-9 and TRBJ1-2, reads DTGVSQNPRHKITKRGQNVTFRCDPISEHNRLYWYRQTLGQGPEFLTYFQNEAQLEKSRLLSDRFSAERPKGSFSTLEIQRTEQGDSAMYLCASSGGDYGYTFGSGTRLTVV.

This clone was detected once. This chain connects TRBV6-5 to TRBJ2-7; no reliable D call. Trimming pared 0 bases from V and 0 bases from J, leaving 6 bases between. The CDR3 totals 14 residues. Germline CDR1 is MNHEY and CDR2 is SVGAGI. The CDR3, as DNA: TGTGCCAGCAGTTACTCAGGTGGCTCCTACGAGCAGTACTTC. Its translation: CASSYSGGSYEQYF.

The V call is TRBV5-1, the J call TRBJ2-2; the D is unclear. With 6 bases removed from V and 4 bases from J, the gap between germline ends came to 10 bases. Germline loops: CDR1 SGHRS, CDR2 YFSETQ. This CDR3 has 13 amino acids. The CDR3 sequence: CASKIRATGELFF. The CDR3 nucleotides are TGCGCCAGCAAGATCCGCGCCACCGGGGAGCTGTTTTTT.

The rearrangement joins TRBV7-9 to TRBJ2-2; a weak D match, TRBD2 (6 bases). Germline V gives CDR1 SEHNR, CDR2 FQNEAQ (reference sequence). Trimming took 3 bases from V and 4 from J, leaving 15 bases between them. The CDR3 length is 16 residues. The DNA of the CDR3 is TGTGCCAGCAGCTTTTTCCGGGGGAGGACCACCGGGGAGCTGTTTTTT. The encoded protein is CASSFFRGRTTGELFF.

This clone occurred once. The chain is built from TRBV4-1 and TRBJ2-7; TRBD1 might be the D (5 bases). Trimming took 2 bases from V and 3 from J, leaving 14 bases between them. The CDR3 has 15 amino acids. In germline, CDR1 is MGHRA, CDR2 YSYEKL. DNA for the CDR3: TGCGCCAGCAGCCAACCGGGCGGAAGGGGCTACGAGCAGTACTTC. As protein: CASSQPGGRGYEQYF.